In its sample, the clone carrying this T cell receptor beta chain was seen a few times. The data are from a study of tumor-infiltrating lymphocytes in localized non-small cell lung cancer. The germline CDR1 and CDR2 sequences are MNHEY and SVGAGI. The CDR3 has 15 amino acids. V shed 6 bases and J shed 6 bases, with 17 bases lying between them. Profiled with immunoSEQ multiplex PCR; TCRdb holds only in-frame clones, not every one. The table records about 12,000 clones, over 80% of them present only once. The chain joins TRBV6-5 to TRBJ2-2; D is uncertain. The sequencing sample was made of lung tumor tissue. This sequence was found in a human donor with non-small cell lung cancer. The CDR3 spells CASSDDRVPSGELFF. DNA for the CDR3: TGTGCCAGCAGCGACGACCGGGTACCCTCCGGGGAGCTGTTTTTT.